These T cell receptor beta chains were read from a single sample in a study of blood T cell repertoires in COVID-19. Method: immunoSEQ multiplex PCR; TCRdb's copy keeps in-frame clones and lacks some. Counted here are fewer than 200,000 clones, approximately 78% occurring once; the ten biggest clones make up approximately 15%. The sample taken for sequencing was PBMCs or T cells enriched from blood (not recorded which). These TCRs come from a woman aged 45-65 years who had recovered from COVID-19. Each CDR3 is given with its conserved first and last residue. Fields, in order: clone size, V gene, CDR3 length, J gene, D gene, CDR3 protein, CDR3 DNA. D genes are given only for firm matches. Clone size is not always given. Where it is, it says once, few, many or a class for expanded clones.

.	TRBV2	15	TRBJ2-1	.	CASTILASIINEQFF	TGTGCCAGCACTATACTAGCATCAATCATCAATGAGCAGTTCTTC
.	TRBV7-9	17	TRBJ1-4	TRBD1	CASSLVTPDRGGEKLFF	TGTGCCAGCAGCTTAGTAACCCCGGACAGGGGAGGGGAAAAACTGTTTTTT
once	TRBV10-3	15	TRBJ1-2	.	CAISQTQGFNYGYTF	TGTGCCATCAGCCAGACTCAGGGATTTAACTATGGCTACACCTTC
.	TRBV4-3	16	TRBJ2-7	.	CASSQSPPGIHYEQYF	TGCGCCAGCAGCCAAAGTCCCCCAGGGATCCACTACGAGCAGTACTTC
once	TRBV21-1	12	TRBJ1-2	.	CANGQKAPGYTF	TGTGCCAATGGACAGAAGGCGCCAGGCTACACCTTC
.	TRBV5-5	16	TRBJ1-1	TRBD1	CASSLSGDRANTEAFF	TGTGCCAGCAGCTTGTCAGGGGACAGGGCGAACACTGAAGCTTTCTTT
.	TRBV19	15	TRBJ1-5	TRBD1	CASIPGGQGRQPQHF	TGTGCCAGTATCCCGGGGGGACAGGGACGTCAGCCCCAGCATTTT
.	TRBV4-2	18	TRBJ2-3	TRBD2	CASSQGASGSRGTDTQYF	TGTGCCAGCAGCCAAGGAGCTAGCGGGAGTAGGGGGACAGATACGCAGTATTTT
.	TRBV27	13	TRBJ1-2	.	CASLARDTYGYTF	TGTGCCAGCCTAGCTCGGGACACCTATGGCTACACCTTC
.	TRBV2	12	TRBJ2-7	.	CASRAGAVGQYF	TGTGCCAGCAGAGCTGGGGCCGTCGGGCAGTACTTC
.	TRBV28	13	TRBJ2-1	TRBD2	CASSGGTYNEQFF	TGTGCCAGCAGCGGGGGGACCTACAATGAGCAGTTCTTC
.	TRBV28	16	TRBJ1-4	.	CASSFLGGGTNEKLFF	TGTGCCAGCAGTTTCCTCGGGGGGGGGACTAATGAAAAACTGTTTTTT
.	TRBV6-1	15	TRBJ2-3	.	CASSDRTPSTDTQYF	TGTGCCAGCAGTGACCGGACACCCAGCACAGATACGCAGTATTTT
.	TRBV28	15	TRBJ2-5	.	CASSDLAGSQKTQYF	TGTGCCAGCAGCGATCTAGCCGGGTCCCAAAAGACCCAGTACTTC
.	TRBV2	16	TRBJ1-5	TRBD1	CASSDPGQGAAQPQHF	TGTGCCAGCAGCGATCCGGGACAGGGGGCGGCTCAGCCCCAGCATTTT
.	TRBV4-2	15	TRBJ2-7	TRBD1	CASSQESGGFGEQYF	TGTGCCAGCAGCCAAGAGTCAGGGGGCTTTGGCGAGCAGTACTTC
.	TRBV4-3	13	TRBJ1-1	TRBD1	CASSRGQGERAFF	TGCGCCAGCAGCCGAGGACAGGGGGAACGAGCTTTCTTT
.	TRBV18	14	TRBJ2-1	TRBD1	CASSPLTGEGGQFF	TGTGCCAGCTCACCACTGACAGGGGAAGGAGGGCAGTTCTTC
.	TRBV10-3	14	TRBJ1-2	.	CATGAGERGYGYTF	TGTGCCACCGGGGCAGGGGAGAGGGGCTATGGCTACACCTTC
.	TRBV28	16	TRBJ2-3	.	CASRTGTHPVGGTQYF	TGTGCCAGCAGGACCGGGACTCACCCGGTCGGAGGTACGCAGTATTTT
.	TRBV28	16	TRBJ1-4	TRBD1	CASRSAAATGDEKLFF	TGTGCCAGCAGGAGCGCCGCTGCGACAGGGGATGAAAAACTGTTTTTT
.	TRBV28	14	TRBJ1-6	.	CASSLLSRDSPLHF	TGTGCCAGCAGTTTGCTCAGTCGGGATTCACCCCTCCACTTT
.	TRBV6-1	14	TRBJ1-6	.	CASSDGTRISPLHF	TGTGCCAGCAGTGACGGGACAAGAATTTCACCCCTCCACTTT
.	TRBV7-6	14	TRBJ1-2	.	CASSSNDRPEGYTF	TGTGCCAGCAGCTCCAACGACAGGCCTGAGGGCTACACCTTC
.	TRBV19	15	TRBJ1-5	TRBD1	CASTHRTGGNQPQHF	TGTGCCAGTACCCATCGGACAGGGGGCAATCAGCCCCAGCATTTT
.	TRBV9	15	TRBJ1-5	.	CASSVGFGVGQPQHF	TGTGCCAGCAGCGTAGGGTTCGGGGTAGGGCAGCCCCAGCATTTT
.	TRBV7-9	19	TRBJ2-1	TRBD2	CASSASLAVPRSSYNEQFF	TGTGCCAGCAGCGCGTCACTAGCGGTTCCGAGAAGCTCCTACAATGAGCAGTTCTTC
.	TRBV6-5	15	TRBJ1-5	TRBD1	CASSYSDRGNQPQHF	TGTGCCAGCAGTTACTCGGACAGGGGGAATCAGCCCCAGCATTTT
.	TRBV24-1	14	TRBJ1-2	TRBD1	CATSEGGGAWGYTF	TGTGCCACCAGTGAAGGAGGGGGCGCTTGGGGCTACACCTTC
.	TRBV27	13	TRBJ1-4	.	CASSFLTGEKLFF	TGTGCCAGCAGTTTTTTAACGGGTGAAAAACTGTTTTTT
.	TRBV5-1	14	TRBJ1-2	.	CASSLYTANYGYTF	TGCGCCAGCAGCTTGTATACAGCTAACTATGGCTACACCTTC
.	TRBV10-3	14	TRBJ1-5	.	CAISGQLANQPQHF	TGTGCCATCAGTGGACAGTTGGCGAATCAGCCCCAGCATTTT
.	TRBV14	15	TRBJ1-2	.	CASSELVDSPYGYTF	TGTGCCAGCAGCGAATTGGTCGACAGCCCCTACGGCTACACCTTC
once	TRBV28	12	TRBJ2-7	.	CASSPRGFEQYF	TGTGCCAGCAGTCCCCGGGGTTTTGAGCAGTACTTC
few	TRBV28	13	TRBJ2-2	.	CASRRENTGELFF	TGTGCCAGCAGGAGGGAGAACACCGGGGAGCTGTTTTTT
.	TRBV29-1	13	TRBJ1-1	TRBD1	CSVAQGARTEAFF	TGCAGCGTCGCCCAGGGGGCAAGGACTGAAGCTTTCTTT
.	TRBV10-1	13	TRBJ1-4	.	CASSPGPGEKLFF	TGCGCCAGCAGCCCCGGCCCGGGAGAAAAACTGTTTTTT
.	TRBV5-1	14	TRBJ1-1	.	CASSLTYYNTEAFF	TGCGCCAGCAGCTTGACATACTATAACACTGAAGCTTTCTTT
.	TRBV7-9	12	TRBJ1-3	TRBD1	CWPGTAGNTIYF	TGTTGGCCGGGGACAGCTGGAAACACCATATATTTT
few	TRBV10-3	16	TRBJ1-4	TRBD1	CAISDESGGINEKLFF	TGTGCCATCAGTGACGAATCAGGGGGTATTAATGAAAAACTGTTTTTT
.	TRBV2	13	TRBJ2-3	.	CASMLRGTDTQYF	TGTGCCAGCATGTTGAGGGGCACAGATACGCAGTATTTT
.	TRBV24-1	15	TRBJ2-5	TRBD1	CATSIPGTGVETQYF	TGTGCCACCAGTATTCCGGGGACAGGGGTCGAGACCCAGTACTTC
.	TRBV27	13	TRBJ1-3	.	CASSLRVRDTIYF	TGTGCCAGCAGTTTAAGGGTGAGGGACACCATATATTTT
.	TRBV18	16	TRBJ2-7	.	CASSPPGQGWRNEQYF	TGTGCCAGCTCACCACCCGGTCAGGGGTGGCGAAACGAGCAGTACTTC